This T cell receptor beta chain was sequenced in a study of vaccination effects on CD4 cells after COVID-19. General study results and limits: In the late period after vaccination, infection- and vaccine-induced clones contracted markedly.

A word on this clone: Its antigen remains unknown.

TCRdb keeps only in-frame clones here, not all; method: immunoSEQ multiplex PCR. The sample records 65,000 to 90,000 clones, around 70% being singletons. It was after nine to ten days of culture that CD4+ T cells were isolated. Participants were vaccinated with two doses of either the BNT162b2 or mRNA-1273 vaccine. Nucleocapsid antibody tests were negative, and the vaccine recipients had no prior SARS-CoV-2 infection. The TCR sequence derives from a human donor who received a COVID-19 vaccine. The sequencing used CD4+ T cells from PBMCs cultured without peptide, collected after COVID-19 vaccination.

This CDR3 is CATATGGTGGQPQHF. In DNA, the CDR3 is TGTGCCACCGCAACAGGGGGTACTGGCGGACAGCCCCAGCATTTT. The J gene is TRBJ1-5, the V gene TRBV19; 8 bases agree with TRBD1. Unmatched junction bases numbered 15, after V lost 10 bases and J lost 7 bases. This CDR3 spans 15 amino acids. The V gene's germline CDR1 is LNHDA and CDR2 SQIVND (reference sequence). The variable domain in full, completed from reference TRBV19 and TRBJ1-5, reads DGGITQSPKYLFRKEGQNVTLSCEQNLNHDAMYWYRQDPGQGLRLIYYSQIVNDFQKGDIAEGYSVSREKKESFPLTVTSAQKNPTAFYLCATATGGTGGQPQHFGDGTRLSIL.